The 25 T cell receptor beta chains given below trace back to one sample, sequenced in a study of spatial heterogeneity in lung cancer. Time point defined: sample taken at primary tumor resection. Whole RNA came from tumor, nontumor lung or frozen PBMC and was sequenced without being sorted. TCRdb reanalysed the 5' RACE reads using MiXCR and keeps one entry per CDR3 protein. The repertoire consists of some 87,000 distinct CDR3 sequences, with under 9% occurring once and the leading ten covering less than 8.5%. The material sequenced was PBMCs, taken at surgery. All receptors derive from a male donor with early-stage non-small cell lung cancer.

This clonotype was picked up a small number of times. The V gene is TRBV11-2, the J gene TRBJ2-1, with D hard to call. V was cut by 3 bases and J by 5 bases, with 8 bases left in between. The germline gives CDR1 SGHAT, CDR2 FQNNGV. CDR3 length equals 13 residues. CDR3 sequence: CASSFNADNEQFF. CDR3 sequence (DNA): TGTGCCAGCAGCTTCAACGCGGACAATGAGCAGTTCTTC.

The chain couples TRBV11-1 to TRBJ2-5, with a weak D call TRBD2 (5 bases). This CDR3 has 13 residues. V lost 1 base to trimming and J lost 7 bases, with 10 bases between them. Germline CDR1 reads SGHAT; CDR2 reads FQDESV (reference sequence). The CDR3 region is CASSLEERATQYF. CDR3 DNA sequence: TGTGCCAGCAGCTTAGAGGAGAGGGCGACCCAGTACTTC.

This clonotype turned up a few times. The J gene is TRBJ2-7, the V gene TRBV5-1, with TRBD2 matching over 9 bases. This CDR3 contains 15 residues. With 0 bases clipped from V and 0 bases from J, the junction kept 1 base outside the gene matches. CDR1 and CDR2 (germline): SGHRS, YFSETQ. The CDR3 region has the DNA TGCGCCAGCAGCTTGGCTAGCGGGAACTCCTACGAGCAGTACTTC. Its protein product is CASSLASGNSYEQYF.

The chain is built from TRBV20-1 and TRBJ2-7; TRBD1 or TRBD2 may be the D gene (5 bases each). Germline CDR1 is DFQATT and CDR2 is SNEGSKA (reference sequence). This CDR3 region has 11 residues. V lost 4 bases, J lost 12 bases, and 16 bases lay in between. The DNA of the CDR3 is TGCAGTGCTACGACGGGCCTGGGGGTGTACTTC. Residues: CSATTGLGVYF.

The chain joins TRBV12-3 or TRBV12-4 to TRBJ1-1; 8 bases agree with TRBD1. With V trimmed by 2 bases and J by 10 bases, 3 bases remained unmatched. CDR3 length: 12 residues. The CDR3 region has the DNA TGTGCCAGCAGTTTACCGCAGGGGGCAGCTTTCTTT. Translated, it gives CASSLPQGAAFF.

The chain is built from TRBV20-1 and TRBJ2-7; 7 positions match TRBD1. J lost 3 bases, V lost 3 bases, and 17 bases had no gene match. The CDR3 extends over 17 amino acids. CDR1 is DFQATT, CDR2 SNEGSKA, per germline (reference sequence). The CDR3: CSASPLSSSTGHYEQYF. The CDR3 DNA reads TGCAGTGCTAGCCCTCTCTCCTCCTCGACAGGGCACTACGAGCAGTACTTC.

The J gene is TRBJ2-1, the V gene TRBV29-1; 9 positions agree with TRBD2. The CDR3 sequence is 15 residues long. V gave up 6 bases and J gave up 0 bases; unmatched junction bases: 6. The V gene's germline CDR1 is SQVTM and CDR2 ANQGSEA. The CDR3 DNA follows: TGCAGCGTCGCTGGACTAGCGCGCTCCTACAATGAGCAGTTCTTC. Translation gives CSVAGLARSYNEQFF.

This clonotype was seen ten or more times. The chain carries TRBV18 and TRBJ2-7; TRBD1 matches 8 bases. The CDR3 spans 14 residues. Germline V gene lookup returns CDR1 KGHSH and CDR2 LQKENI. The V segment lost 4 bases and the J segment 0 bases; nucleotides outside the gene matches: 2. The CDR3 here is CASSRDRSSYEQYF. In nucleotides, the CDR3 is TGTGCCAGCTCACGGGACAGGAGCTCCTACGAGCAGTACTTC.

V usage is TRBV10-2 and J usage is TRBJ2-3; TRBD2 agrees at 13 bases. The CDR3 runs 16 residues. Germline V gene data show CDR1 as WSHSY and CDR2 as SAAADI. V lost 5 bases and J lost 5; bases outside the gene matches: 7. CDR3 sequence (DNA): TGCGCCAGCAGTCCTGGACTAGCGGGAGTCGGAGATACGCAGTATTTT. This sequence encodes CASSPGLAGVGDTQYF.

The rearrangement joins TRBV24-1 to TRBJ1-6; 7 nucleotides line up with TRBD1. CDR3 size: 15 residues. The V gene end was trimmed by 1 base and the J gene end by 9 bases; junction bases not matched to a gene: 5. Germline V lookup: CDR1 KGHDR, CDR2 SFDVKD. This CDR3 reads CATSDFGQEASPLHF. The CDR3 coding sequence is TGTGCCACCAGTGATTTTGGACAGGAGGCTTCACCCCTCCACTTT.

The chain links TRBV18 to TRBJ1-2; D might be TRBD1 (6 bases). Deletions cut 4 bases from V and 5 bases from J, with 14 bases between. Germline V gene sequence: CDR1 KGHSH, CDR2 LQKENI. The CDR3 runs to 14 residues. CDR3: CASSLLRDTYGYTF. DNA of the CDR3: TGTGCCAGCTCACTGCTCCGGGACACTTATGGCTACACCTTC.

V gene TRBV7-2 combines with J gene TRBJ2-5; a possible D gene is TRBD1 (5 bases). CDR3 length: 13 amino acids. Germline CDR1 reads SGHTA; CDR2 reads FQGNSA. Trimming stripped 4 bases from V and 1 base from J, with 7 bases between. The CDR3, as DNA: TGTGCCAGCAGCTATGGGGCCCAAGAGACCCAGTACTTC. Amino acid sequence: CASSYGAQETQYF.

A few counts support this clonotype. CDR3 nucleotides: TGTGCCACCAGTGACGGTCGGGGACTCCCAGAGACCCAGTACTTC. Its translation: CATSDGRGLPETQYF. The chain links TRBV24-1 to TRBJ2-5, with D possibly being TRBD2 (6 bases). The CDR3 extends over 15 amino acids. V was trimmed by 4 bases and J by 4 bases, leaving 15 bases between them. Germline V gene lookup returns CDR1 KGHDR and CDR2 SFDVKD.

The chain recombines TRBV27 with TRBJ1-1; D is unclear. The CDR3 length is 14 residues. Deletions cut 5 bases from V and 6 bases from J, with 16 bases between. Germline V gene data show CDR1 as MNHEY and CDR2 as SMNVEV (reference sequence). In nucleotides, the CDR3 is TGTGCCAGCAGTCGAAACGTAGAACAAGCTGAAGCTTTCTTT. Translated, it gives CASSRNVEQAEAFF.

There are many counts of this clonotype. The rearrangement links TRBV12-3 or TRBV12-4 to TRBJ2-2; 7 bases align to TRBD2. This CDR3 is 13 amino acids long. J gave up 7 bases and V 3 bases, and 2 bases lay outside the gene matches. The CDR3 DNA sequence: TGTGCCAGCAGTTTGGTAGCGGGCGGGGAGCTGTTTTTT. Amino acid sequence: CASSLVAGGELFF.

This clonotype was counted many times. V and J are TRBV2 and TRBJ1-2; weak D call: TRBD1 (5 bases). Germline V gene data show CDR1 as SNHLY and CDR2 as FYNNEI. V lost 11 bases and J lost 5, with 18 bases in between. The CDR3 is made up of 13 amino acids. CDR3 amino acids: CALERGTDYGYTF. CDR3 nucleotide sequence: TGTGCCTTAGAAAGGGGAACGGATTATGGCTACACCTTC. Supplemented by reference TRBV2 and TRBJ1-2, the full variable domain reads EPEVTQTPSHQVTQMGQEVILRCVPISNHLYFYWYRQILGQKVEFLVSFYNNEISEKSEIFDDQFSVERPDGSNFTLKIRSTKLEDSAMYFCALERGTDYGYTFGSGTRLTVV.

This clonotype was detected many times. The chain joins TRBV2 to TRBJ1-1; TRBD1 aligns across 7 bases. V lost 7 bases and J lost 3; bases outside the gene matches: 5. The CDR3 contains 13 residues. The germline CDR1 and CDR2 sequences are SNHLY and FYNNEI. CDR3 in DNA: TGTGCCAGCATGCGGACAGGCGACACTGAAGCTTTCTTT. Translating gives CASMRTGDTEAFF. The variable domain in full, completed from reference TRBV2 and TRBJ1-1, reads EPEVTQTPSHQVTQMGQEVILRCVPISNHLYFYWYRQILGQKVEFLVSFYNNEISEKSEIFDDQFSVERPDGSNFTLKIRSTKLEDSAMYFCASMRTGDTEAFFGQGTRLTVV.

This clonotype was observed many times. The chain uses TRBV20-1 and TRBJ2-3; D gene uncertain. This CDR3 comprises 12 residues. Trimming pared 0 bases from V and 6 bases from J, leaving 7 bases between. Germline values: CDR1 DFQATT, CDR2 SNEGSKA (reference sequence). The CDR3 DNA reads TGCAGTGCTAGAGATCACGGGGATACGCAGTATTTT. Encoded protein: CSARDHGDTQYF.

This clonotype was detected many times. CDR3 residues: CATEPELWGEQYF. As DNA, the CDR3 is TGTGCCACCGAACCAGAACTTTGGGGCGAGCAGTACTTC. This sequence joins TRBV7-9 and TRBJ2-7; D is unresolved. CDR1 SEHNR and CDR2 FQNEAQ come from the germline V gene (reference sequence). This CDR3 contains 13 residues. V lost 10 bases to trimming and J lost 6 bases, with 19 bases between them.

The chain has TRBV27 and TRBJ2-1; D is possibly TRBD1 or TRBD2 (5 bases each). Trimming removed 5 bases from V and 3 bases from J, with 11 bases in between. Germline CDR1 is MNHEY and CDR2 is SMNVEV (reference sequence). This CDR3 has 14 residues. The CDR3 protein is CASSPGTNYNEQFF. In DNA, the CDR3 is TGTGCCAGCAGTCCCGGGACGAACTACAATGAGCAGTTCTTC.

J is TRBJ1-6 and V is TRBV20-1; D is possibly TRBD1 (5 bases). CDR3 length: 15 residues. V was shortened by 6 bases and J by 8 bases, with 20 bases between the two germline ends. CDR1 and CDR2 (germline): DFQATT, SNEGSKA (reference sequence). CDR3 residues: CSARDRRTGDSPLHF. The CDR3 DNA follows: TGCAGTGCCCGGGACCGCCGAACTGGGGATTCACCCCTCCACTTT.

This clonotype was found many times. The V gene is TRBV28, the J gene TRBJ2-1; no definite D call. V lost 7 bases to trimming and J lost 3 bases, with 16 bases between them. The CDR3 extends over 15 amino acids. Germline V CDR1 and CDR2: MDHEN, SYDVKM. CDR3 sequence: CASKPLSSYYNEQFF. The CDR3 bases are TGTGCCAGCAAACCTCTATCCTCCTACTACAATGAGCAGTTCTTC.

The chain uses TRBV12-3 or TRBV12-4 and TRBJ2-4; D not certain. V lost 3 bases and J 3 bases, leaving 9 bases between the germline ends. The CDR3 has 14 residues. The CDR3 loop is CASSFSGIKNIQYF. CDR3 bases: TGTGCCAGCAGTTTTTCTGGGATCAAAAACATTCAGTACTTC.

This clonotype was seen repeatedly, ten times or more. The rearrangement links TRBV9 to TRBJ2-1; D uncertain. The V and J ends lost 0 bases and 8 bases respectively, with 15 bases between them. In germline, CDR1 is SGDLS, CDR2 YYNGEE. The CDR3 is 15 residues long. The DNA of the CDR3 is TGTGCCAGCAGCGTAGAAAAGGTTCGACCGCATGAGCAGTTCTTC. This gives the protein CASSVEKVRPHEQFF.

J is TRBJ2-1 and V is TRBV3-1; possibly TRBD1 for D (6 bases). This CDR3 has 15 amino acids. The V and J ends lost 4 bases and 2 bases respectively, with 12 bases between them. Germline values: CDR1 LGHDT, CDR2 YNNKEL (reference sequence). The CDR3 nucleotides are TGTGCCAGCAGCCCATGGGGGCTTACCTACAATGAGCAGTTCTTC. It specifies CASSPWGLTYNEQFF.